A selection of T cell receptor beta chains follows, all from one sample in a study of HIV-infected patients and healthy controls. In TCRdb, the 5' RACE reads were re-called with MiXCR into one record per CDR3 protein. The table includes more than 5,500 distinct CDR3 sequences, roughly 23% detected once. The sample consisted of blood, taken before antiretroviral therapy. These TCRs come from an adult with HIV infection. Both conserved end residues are part of each CDR3. The D gene is left open where the match is weak. The size of a clone is reported for some rows only, either as once, few or many, or as a class for expanded clones.

cdr3_aa cdr3_nt v_call d_call j_call clone_size
CASSYSNQGGYSNQPQHF TGTGCCAGCAGTTACTCAAACCAGGGGGGTTATAGCAATCAGCCCCAGCATTTT TRBV6-6 TRBD1 TRBJ1-5 many
CASSDSKTDQPQHF TGTGCCAGCAGTGACTCAAAGACTGATCAGCCCCAGCATTTT TRBV2 . TRBJ1-5 medium-sized
CASSPTAVLPLNF TGTGCCAGCAGTCCAACAGCGGTCCTGCCCCTCAACTTT TRBV27 . TRBJ1-6 .
CASSVRDNTGELFF TGTGCCAGCAGCGTCCGGGACAACACCGGGGAGCTGTTTTTT TRBV9 . TRBJ2-2 .
CSARDPDGYTF TGCAGTGCTAGAGATCCAGATGGCTACACCTTC TRBV20-1 . TRBJ1-2 medium-sized
CASSLRGGGNSEQFF TGCGCCAGCAGCCTTCGCGGAGGGGGCAATTCTGAGCAGTTCTTC TRBV4-1 . TRBJ2-1 few
CAWSVQVGASYGYTF TGTGCCTGGAGTGTACAAGTTGGAGCTAGCTATGGCTACACCTTC TRBV30 . TRBJ1-2 many
CSVAVLNTEAFF TGCAGCGTCGCAGTCTTGAACACTGAAGCTTTCTTT TRBV29-1 . TRBJ1-1 medium-sized
CASSVVASPDTQYF TGTGCCAGCAGCGTAGTGGCTAGCCCAGATACGCAGTATTTT TRBV9 . TRBJ2-3 .
CASSQEPGQGDNEQFF TGTGCCAGCAGCCAAGAACCGGGACAGGGCGACAATGAGCAGTTCTTC TRBV14 TRBD1 TRBJ2-1 medium-sized
CASSLDWGDQYF TGTGCCAGCAGCTTAGATTGGGGGGACCAGTACTTC TRBV11-2 . TRBJ2-5 medium-sized
CASSKGPTSTDTQYF TGTGCCAGCAGCAAGGGACCAACTAGCACAGATACGCAGTATTTT TRBV5-6 . TRBJ2-3 medium-sized
CAAWTWGPYEQYF TGTGCCGCGTGGACATGGGGTCCCTACGAGCAGTACTTC TRBV11-2 . TRBJ2-7 .
CASSISPRGGYTF TGTGCCAGCAGTATAAGTCCCCGCGGTGGCTACACCTTC TRBV6-5 . TRBJ1-2 many
CASSVGDRPPGDEKLFF TGTGCCAGCAGCGTAGGGGACAGGCCCCCGGGGGATGAAAAACTGTTTTTT TRBV9 TRBD1 TRBJ1-4 few
CASSVDRLGQPQHF TGTGCCAGCTCTGTGGACAGGTTAGGTCAGCCCCAGCATTTT TRBV18 TRBD1 TRBJ1-5 many
CASSSLSGDISSSPLHF TGTGCCAGCAGTTCCTTATCGGGGGACATTTCGAGCTCACCCCTCCACTTT TRBV27 . TRBJ1-6 once
CASSLWGTNEKLFF TGCGCCAGCAGCTTGTGGGGGACTAATGAAAAACTGTTTTTT TRBV5-1 . TRBJ1-4 medium-sized